Presented here are 23 T cell receptor beta chains from one specimen sequenced in a study of blood T cell repertoires in COVID-19. This table comes from immunoSEQ multiplex PCR, and its TCRdb copy is limited to in-frame clones, with some not included. The table shows about 250,000 clones, with about 88% occurring only once. Sample: PBMCs or T cells enriched from blood (not recorded which). The source of these receptors is a woman aged 45-59 years who had recovered from COVID-19.

V is TRBV4-1 and J is TRBJ1-1, with D maybe TRBD1 (6 bases). This CDR3 is built from 15 residues. Germline V gives CDR1 MGHRA, CDR2 YSYEKL. Trimming removed 4 bases at V and 1 base at J, with 13 bases between. The CDR3 DNA follows: TGCGCCAGCAGCCGATTGATGGGACAGAACACTGAAGCTTTCTTT. This sequence encodes CASSRLMGQNTEAFF.

J is TRBJ2-4 and V is TRBV28; 7 positions match TRBD2. This CDR3 has 14 amino acids. V shed 6 bases, J shed 3 bases, and the junction held 5 bases outside the gene matches. Germline loops: CDR1 MDHEN, CDR2 SYDVKM. The CDR3 bases are TGTGCCAGCAGCCAAGCGGGGCGCAAAAACATTCAGTACTTC. The encoded protein is CASSQAGRKNIQYF.

The V gene is TRBV28, the J gene TRBJ1-2; possible D gene TRBD1, 6 bases. The ends were cut back, 11 bases at V and 6 bases at J, with 10 bases in the middle. Germline CDR1 is MDHEN and CDR2 is SYDVKM. The CDR3 extends over 10 amino acids. The CDR3 DNA follows: TGTGCCTCAGGACAGAATGGCTACACCTTC. Residues: CASGQNGYTF.

The chain links TRBV29-1 to TRBJ1-5; D is ambiguous. The germline CDR1 and CDR2 sequences are SQVTM and ANQGSEA. Trimming took off 4 bases at V and 2 bases at J, with 6 bases between the two ends. This CDR3 spans 12 amino acids. The CDR3 sequence is CSVAFGNQPQHF. The CDR3 DNA reads as TGCAGCGTTGCTTTCGGCAATCAGCCCCAGCATTTT. Together with reference TRBV29-1 and TRBJ1-5, the CDR3 gives the full variable domain: SAVISQKPSRDICQRGTSLTIQCQVDSQVTMMFWYRQQPGQSLTLIATANQGSEATYESGFVIDKFPISRPNLTFSTLTVSNMSPEDSSIYLCSVAFGNQPQHFGDGTRLSIL.

The J gene is TRBJ2-7, the V gene TRBV18, with a weak D call TRBD2 (5 bases). Germline CDR1 is KGHSH and CDR2 is LQKENI. The ends were cut back, 0 bases at V and 5 bases at J, with 11 bases in the middle. The CDR3 sequence is 14 residues long. This chain's CDR3 is CASSPPSGFNEQYF. The CDR3 nucleotides read TGTGCCAGCTCACCACCTTCGGGGTTTAACGAGCAGTACTTC. The full variable domain, in which reference TRBV18 and TRBJ2-7 provide the parts outside the CDR3, is NAGVMQNPRHLVRRRGQEARLRCSPMKGHSHVYWYRQLPEEGLKFMVYLQKENIIDESGMPKERFSAEFPKEGPSILRIQQVVRGDSAAYFCASSPPSGFNEQYFGPGTRLTVT.

The gene calls are TRBV5-4 and TRBJ2-2, with 8 bases fitting TRBD1. Trimming at V came to 2 bases and at J to 4 bases, leaving 7 bases not matched to a gene. This CDR3 has 16 amino acids. The V gene's germline CDR1 is SGHNT and CDR2 YYREEE (reference sequence). The CDR3 protein is CASSFRAGGSTGELFF. The CDR3 bases are TGTGCCAGCAGCTTCAGGGCAGGGGGCAGCACCGGGGAGCTGTTTTTT.

This clone was seen a single time. The chain recombines TRBV28 with TRBJ1-2; D uncertain. V was cut by 5 bases and J by 6 bases, with 10 bases left in between. The CDR3 has 12 residues. Germline CDR1 and CDR2: MDHEN and SYDVKM. As DNA, the CDR3 is TGTGCCAGCAGTCGGTACCTGAATGGCTACACCTTC. Its protein product is CASSRYLNGYTF.

The gene calls are TRBV28 and TRBJ1-5; D is uncertain. The V end lost 6 bases, the J end lost 4 bases, and 13 bases lay between the germline ends. This CDR3 has 14 residues. Per the germline V gene, CDR1 is MDHEN and CDR2 is SYDVKM. CDR3 residues: CASRPWARNQPQHF. As DNA, the CDR3 is TGTGCCAGCAGGCCCTGGGCGCGTAATCAGCCCCAGCATTTT.

This sequence joins TRBV2 and TRBJ2-2; D unresolved. Deletions cut 7 bases from V and 2 bases from J, with 20 bases between. The CDR3 is 17 amino acids. CDR1 and CDR2 from the germline V gene are SNHLY and FYNNEI. The CDR3: CASTAELLPINTGELFF. Here the CDR3 DNA reads TGTGCCAGCACCGCGGAGCTGCTCCCGATTAACACCGGGGAGCTGTTTTTT.

The V gene is TRBV7-2, the J gene TRBJ1-2; 8 bases match TRBD1. Germline V CDR1 and CDR2: SGHTA, FQGNSA. The V gene end was trimmed by 1 base and the J gene end by 6 bases; junction bases not matched to a gene: 4. The CDR3 totals 14 residues. The CDR3 loop reads CASSLGAGGDGYTF. CDR3 nucleotides: TGTGCCAGCAGCTTAGGTGCAGGGGGCGATGGCTACACCTTC.

This clone appeared a few times. This chain joins TRBV19 and TRBJ1-1; D remains ambiguous. The length of the CDR3 is 15 residues. Germline-derived CDR1 and CDR2 are LNHDA and SQIVND (reference sequence). V lost 5 bases and J lost 3, with 16 bases in between. Written as DNA, the CDR3 is TGTGCCAGTAGTCCCCTCGGGGTGGCGGACACTGAAGCTTTCTTT. Protein sequence: CASSPLGVADTEAFF.

The CDR3 sequence: CASSPLAGQGNEQYF. The CDR3 DNA is TGTGCCAGCTCACCACTAGCGGGACAGGGAAACGAGCAGTACTTC. The genes are TRBV18 and TRBJ2-7; maybe TRBD1 (9 bases). The length of the CDR3 is 15 residues. V lost 1 base and J lost 5, with 15 bases in between. Germline lookup yields CDR1 KGHSH and CDR2 LQKENI.

A note on this clone: The same CDR3 is also encoded by other DNA sequences in this sample. The chain links TRBV7-2 to TRBJ1-2, with a possible D match to TRBD1 (5 bases). Germline V gives CDR1 SGHTA, CDR2 FQGNSA. The CDR3 loop spans 13 amino acids. Trimming left V 1 base short and J 3 bases short, with 6 bases between. The CDR3: CASSLGQYYGYTF. The CDR3 nucleotides are TGTGCCAGCAGCTTAGGACAGTACTATGGCTACACCTTC.

The chain has TRBV11-2 and TRBJ2-1; 7 nucleotides agree with TRBD2. CDR3 length: 17 amino acids. Losses at the gene ends were 0 bases for V and 6 bases for J; bases not matched to a gene: 11. Germline V gene lookup returns CDR1 SGHAT and CDR2 FQNNGV. This chain's CDR3 is CASSLDRVTSVVNEQFF. The CDR3 DNA follows: TGTGCCAGCAGCTTAGATCGTGTTACTAGCGTAGTCAATGAGCAGTTCTTC.

The rearrangement joins TRBV12-3 or TRBV12-4 to TRBJ1-5, with D hard to call. The CDR3 is 12 amino acids. V shed 8 bases and J shed 4 bases, with 9 bases lying between them. The CDR3 reads CASLRGNQPQHF. CDR3 coding DNA: TGTGCCAGCCTTCGGGGTAATCAGCCCCAGCATTTT.

V and J are TRBV6-2 or TRBV6-3 and TRBJ2-2; TRBD1 matches at 9 bases. The V gene end was trimmed by 6 bases and the J gene end by 2 bases; junction bases not matched to a gene: 10. CDR1 is MNHEY, CDR2 SVGEGT, per germline. The CDR3 is 17 residues long. The CDR3 DNA follows: TGTGCCAGCAGCGACATGGGACAGGGACTCAACACCGGGGAGCTGTTTTTT. Amino acids: CASSDMGQGLNTGELFF.

V and J are TRBV24-1 and TRBJ1-2; maybe TRBD1 (5 bases). This CDR3 has 17 amino acids. Germline lookup yields CDR1 KGHDR and CDR2 SFDVKD. The V end was cut by 2 bases, the J end by 7 bases, with 22 bases between. The CDR3 reads CATSDSSSGTGESGYTF. Written as DNA, the CDR3 is TGTGCCACCAGTGATTCCTCCTCCGGGACTGGAGAAAGTGGCTACACCTTC.

The chain couples TRBV5-6 to TRBJ1-5, with TRBD1 identical over 8 bases. This CDR3 has 15 residues. V lost 3 bases, J lost 2 bases, and 4 bases stayed unmatched. CDR1 is SGHDT and CDR2 is YYEEEE in the germline V gene. Here the CDR3 reads CASSSRGLGNQPQHF. CDR3 nucleotides: TGTGCCAGCAGCTCCAGGGGGCTGGGCAATCAGCCCCAGCATTTT.

The rearrangement uses TRBV19 and TRBJ1-5; D gene ambiguous. V was cut by 3 bases and J by 4 bases, with 7 bases left in between. The CDR3 covers 13 residues. The germline gives CDR1 LNHDA, CDR2 SQIVND (reference sequence). The CDR3, as DNA: TGTGCCAGTAGTATTATCCGTAATCAGCCCCAGCATTTT. Amino acid sequence: CASSIIRNQPQHF.

The rearrangement uses TRBV6-2 or TRBV6-3 and TRBJ2-2, with 12 bases fitting TRBD2. V shed 2 bases, J shed 4 bases, and the junction held 11 bases outside the gene matches. Germline V gives CDR1 MNHEY, CDR2 SVGEGT. The CDR3 is 19 amino acids. In DNA form, the CDR3 reads TGTGCCAGCAGTTACCCGACTAGCGGGAGCCCCAGAGGCACCGGGGAGCTGTTTTTT. Encoded protein: CASSYPTSGSPRGTGELFF.

The chain joins TRBV18 to TRBJ2-1; tentative D call: TRBD2 (6 bases). Trimming left V 3 bases short and J 10 bases short, with 16 bases between. CDR3 length: 14 amino acids. Germline V CDR1 and CDR2: KGHSH, LQKENI. The CDR3 is CASSPGWEAGEQFF. CDR3 bases: TGTGCCAGCTCACCTGGGTGGGAGGCAGGAGAGCAGTTCTTC. Filled out from reference TRBV18 and TRBJ2-1, the complete variable domain reads NAGVMQNPRHLVRRRGQEARLRCSPMKGHSHVYWYRQLPEEGLKFMVYLQKENIIDESGMPKERFSAEFPKEGPSILRIQQVVRGDSAAYFCASSPGWEAGEQFFGPGTRLTVL.

This chain joins TRBV10-3 and TRBJ2-7; D gene ambiguous. The CDR3 consists of 12 residues. The V and J ends lost 0 bases and 6 bases respectively, with 6 bases between them. Germline V CDR1 and CDR2: ENHRY, SYGVKD. CDR3 nucleotide sequence: TGTGCCATCAGTGAGTCGACGGGCGAGCAGTACTTC. Its translation: CAISESTGEQYF.

The chain links TRBV30 to TRBJ1-1, with D perhaps TRBD1 (5 bases). The ends were cut back, 0 bases at V and 0 bases at J, with 11 bases in the middle. Germline CDR1 and CDR2: GTSNPN and SVGIG (reference sequence). CDR3 size: 15 residues. Written as DNA, the CDR3 is TGTGCCTGGAGTGTACGAAAGGGGATGAACACTGAAGCTTTCTTT. Protein sequence: CAWSVRKGMNTEAFF.